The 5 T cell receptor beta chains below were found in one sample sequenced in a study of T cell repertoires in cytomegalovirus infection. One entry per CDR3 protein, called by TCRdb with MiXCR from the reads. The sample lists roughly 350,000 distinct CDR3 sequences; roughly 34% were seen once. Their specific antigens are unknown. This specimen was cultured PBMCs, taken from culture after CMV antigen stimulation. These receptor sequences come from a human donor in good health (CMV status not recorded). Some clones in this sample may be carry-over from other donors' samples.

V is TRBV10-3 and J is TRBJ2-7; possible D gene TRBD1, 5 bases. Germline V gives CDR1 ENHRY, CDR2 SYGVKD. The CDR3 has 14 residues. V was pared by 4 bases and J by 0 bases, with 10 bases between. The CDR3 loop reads CAISGGHLSYEQYF. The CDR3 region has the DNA TGTGCCATCAGTGGTGGACACCTCTCCTACGAGCAGTACTTC.

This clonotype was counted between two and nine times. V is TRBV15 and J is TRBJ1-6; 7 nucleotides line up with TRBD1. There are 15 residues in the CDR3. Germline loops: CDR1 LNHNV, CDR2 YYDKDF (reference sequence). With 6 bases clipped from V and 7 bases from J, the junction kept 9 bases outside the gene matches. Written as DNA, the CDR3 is TGTGCCACCAGTCCTAACAGGGGCAGAAATTCACCCCTCCACTTT. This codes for CATSPNRGRNSPLHF.

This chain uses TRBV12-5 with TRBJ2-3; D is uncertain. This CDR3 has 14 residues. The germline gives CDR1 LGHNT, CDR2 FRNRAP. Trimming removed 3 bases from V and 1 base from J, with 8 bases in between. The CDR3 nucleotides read TGTGCTAGTGGTTTAAGTGGGGGCACAGATACGCAGTATTTT. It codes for CASGLSGGTDTQYF. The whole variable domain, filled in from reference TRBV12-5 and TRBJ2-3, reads DARVTQTPRHKVTEMGQEVTMRCQPILGHNTVFWYRQTMMQGLELLAYFRNRAPLDDSGMPKDRFSAEMPDATLATLKIQPSEPRDSAVYFCASGLSGGTDTQYFGPGTRLTVL.

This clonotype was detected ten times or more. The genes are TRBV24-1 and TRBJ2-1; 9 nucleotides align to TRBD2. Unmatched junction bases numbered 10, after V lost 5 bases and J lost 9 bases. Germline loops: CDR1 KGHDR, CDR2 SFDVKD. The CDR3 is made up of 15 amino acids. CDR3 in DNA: TGTGCCACCAGTGGCCTCCCGGGACTAGCAGGTGAGCAGTTCTTC. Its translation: CATSGLPGLAGEQFF.

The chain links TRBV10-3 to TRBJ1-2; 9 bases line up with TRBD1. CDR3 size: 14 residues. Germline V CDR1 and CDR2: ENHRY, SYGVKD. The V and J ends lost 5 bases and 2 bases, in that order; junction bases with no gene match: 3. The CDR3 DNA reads TGTGCCATCAGTCTGGGACAGGGAAACTATGGCTACACCTTC. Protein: CAISLGQGNYGYTF.